The clone carrying this TCR beta chain has only a few counts. Its antigen is unknown. This specimen comes from a study of T cell repertoires in cytomegalovirus infection. General study points: Cumulative frequency of public TCR beta families picked out carriers of CMV plus the relevant HLA.

TCRdb re-called the reads through MiXCR, storing one row per CDR3 protein. Of fewer than 55,000 distinct CDR3 sequences listed, around a fifth are singletons. Trimming removed 7 bases at V and 1 base at J, with 13 bases between. The CDR3 is 14 residues long. Here the sequenced sample was CD8+ T cells from cultured PBMCs, taken from culture after CMV antigen stimulation. The TCR originated in a human donor in good health (CMV status not recorded). Some clones in this sample may be carry-over from other donors' samples. J is TRBJ1-1 and V is TRBV12-3 or TRBV12-4; no definite D call. The CDR3 loop reads CASTELLGNTEAFF. CDR3 nucleotide sequence: TGTGCCAGCACCGAGTTATTAGGGAACACTGAAGCTTTCTTT.